A single sample is the source of the 13 T cell receptor beta chains below, sequenced in a study of shared clonotypes between healthy human individuals. Terminally differentiated effector memory CD45RA+ cells were excluded by CCR7 positive selection of CD45RO-negative cells. The table came from immunoSEQ multiplex PCR; TCRdb's copy has only in-frame clones and leaves some out. Here the sample spans hundreds of thousands of clones, 95% to 96% being singletons. The sequenced material came from naive CD8+ T cells sorted from blood. These receptors all stem from a woman aged 25 to 39 in good health.

The V and J genes are TRBV2 and TRBJ2-2; the D is unclear. The CDR3 is made up of 14 amino acids. V dropped 6 bases and J dropped 0 bases, with 8 bases sitting between them. From germline, CDR1 is SNHLY and CDR2 FYNNEI. The CDR3, as DNA: TGTGCCAGCAGACTGAGCCCGAACACCGGGGAGCTGTTTTTT. Translation: CASRLSPNTGELFF.

This chain joins TRBV9 and TRBJ2-7; 9 bases agree with TRBD2. The trim removed 3 bases at V and 0 bases at J, leaving 4 bases unmatched. This CDR3 has 15 residues. Germline V gene sequence: CDR1 SGDLS, CDR2 YYNGEE. CDR3 loop: CASSAGLAISYEQYF. In nucleotides, the CDR3 is TGTGCCAGCAGCGCAGGACTAGCGATCTCCTACGAGCAGTACTTC.

J is TRBJ2-7 and V is TRBV9; D is perhaps TRBD2 (5 bases). The germline gives CDR1 SGDLS, CDR2 YYNGEE. There are 13 residues in the CDR3. V lost 6 bases and J lost 5, with 15 bases in between. Written as DNA, the CDR3 is TGTGCCAGCACAGACATCCCGGGGAACGAGCAGTACTTC. Amino acid sequence: CASTDIPGNEQYF.

The chain recombines TRBV7-9 with TRBJ2-3; D call uncertain. Deletions cut 1 base from V and 4 bases from J, with 9 bases between. Germline V CDR1 and CDR2: SEHNR, FQNEAQ (reference sequence). The CDR3 spans 14 residues. CDR3 sequence reads: CASSLGGFPDTQYF. The DNA for the CDR3 is TGTGCCAGCAGCTTAGGAGGTTTCCCAGATACGCAGTATTTT.

The CDR3 coding sequence is TGTGCCAGCAGCTCTCCAAGGTTGGCAGGGGAGCAGTACTTC. It codes for CASSSPRLAGEQYF. V gene TRBV5-4 combines with J gene TRBJ2-7; TRBD1 is a possible D gene (5 bases). Trimming shortened V by 3 bases and J by 7 bases, and 17 bases separated the two germline ends. Germline assignment: CDR1 SGHNT and CDR2 YYREEE (reference sequence). This CDR3 comprises 14 residues. Variable domain in full (rest from reference TRBV5-4 and TRBJ2-7): ETGVTQSPTHLIKTRGQQVTLRCSSQSGHNTVSWYQQALGQGPQFIFQYYREEENGRGNFPPRFSGLQFPNYSSELNVNALELDDSALYLCASSSPRLAGEQYFGPGTRLTVT.

The chain couples TRBV6-1 to TRBJ2-7; D is perhaps TRBD2 (5 bases). V was cut by 9 bases and J by 3 bases, with 21 bases left in between. Per germline, CDR1 MNHNS and CDR2 SASEGT. This CDR3 has 15 amino acids. In DNA form, the CDR3 reads TGTGCCAGTAGTTCGGGTGAGGGATTTTTCTACGAGCAGTACTTC. Its protein product is CASSSGEGFFYEQYF.

Details on this clone: Other DNA sequences from this sample encode an identical CDR3 as well. This chain connects TRBV19 to TRBJ2-7, with TRBD1 identical over 12 bases. The J segment lost 7 bases and the V segment lost 2 bases, leaving 3 bases of the junction unmatched. The CDR3 spans 14 residues. The germline CDR1 and CDR2 sequences are LNHDA and SQIVND (reference sequence). The CDR3 DNA reads as TGTGCCAGTAGTATACGGGACAGGGGGCAGGAGCAGTACTTC. It encodes CASSIRDRGQEQYF.

Comments on this clone: At the DNA level, this CDR3 is encoded by other sequences in the same sample as well. The chain employs TRBV27 and TRBJ2-1; 7 positions match TRBD1. CDR3 length equals 14 residues. Trimming cost V 8 bases and J 4 bases; bases outside gene matches: 8. The germline CDR1 and CDR2 sequences are MNHEY and SMNVEV (reference sequence). CDR3 coding DNA: TGTGCCAGCTCTCCCGGGACAGCATACAATGAGCAGTTCTTC. Translation: CASSPGTAYNEQFF.

This rearrangement joins TRBV27 to TRBJ1-5, with 8 bases matching TRBD1. Germline CDR1 and CDR2: MNHEY and SMNVEV (reference sequence). The CDR3 runs to 14 residues. Losses at the gene ends were 5 bases for V and 5 bases for J; bases not matched to a gene: 5. The CDR3 protein is CASSPTGGDQPQHF. In DNA form, the CDR3 reads TGTGCCAGCAGTCCAACAGGGGGGGATCAGCCCCAGCATTTT.

The rearrangement uses TRBV6-1 and TRBJ1-1, with D unclear. V was trimmed by 1 base and J by 0 bases, leaving 6 bases between them. CDR3 length: 14 amino acids. Germline V CDR1 and CDR2: MNHNS, SASEGT. As DNA, the CDR3 is TGTGCCAGCAGTGAAGACAGCATGAACACTGAAGCTTTCTTT. This codes for CASSEDSMNTEAFF.

The chain couples TRBV27 to TRBJ2-3, with 9 bases aligning to TRBD2. With V trimmed by 3 bases and J by 6 bases, 7 bases remained unmatched. Germline V gives CDR1 MNHEY, CDR2 SMNVEV (reference sequence). The CDR3 is made up of 15 amino acids. CDR3: CASSLFGLAGDTQYF. CDR3 nucleotides: TGTGCCAGCAGTTTGTTCGGGCTAGCGGGGGATACGCAGTATTTT.

As for this clone: The same CDR3 arises from other DNA sequences in this sample as well. The chain combines TRBV27 with TRBJ2-7; D is perhaps TRBD2 (7 bases). This CDR3 comprises 14 residues. With 2 bases removed from V and 4 bases from J, the gap between germline ends came to 12 bases. Germline values: CDR1 MNHEY, CDR2 SMNVEV (reference sequence). CDR3 sequence (DNA): TGTGCCAGCAGTTTAGTGGCGGGGGCATACGAGCAGTACTTC. Its protein is CASSLVAGAYEQYF.

CDR3 protein: CASSPYGRAPNQDTQYF. The CDR3 nucleotides are TGCGCCAGCAGCCCCTACGGGAGGGCTCCTAATCAAGATACGCAGTATTTT. The V and J genes are TRBV4-1 and TRBJ2-3; the match to TRBD2 covers 8 bases. The CDR3 totals 17 residues. CDR1 is MGHRA, CDR2 YSYEKL, per germline. With 4 bases clipped from V and 5 bases from J, the junction kept 14 bases outside the gene matches.